The 25 T cell receptor beta chains given below trace back to one sample, sequenced in a study of CD8 T cells in Susac syndrome. cDNA came from about 0.5 to 1 ug RNA primed by random hexamers. TCRdb re-called the immunoSEQ multiplex PCR reads with MiXCR, one entry per CDR3 protein. This sample yields about 100,000 distinct CDR3 sequences, of which about 95% are seen a single time; approximately 0.3% belongs to the top ten. The sample was CD8+ T cells from PBMCs. The receptors come from a human donor with Susac syndrome.

This sequence joins TRBV29-1 and TRBJ1-1, with D hard to call. This CDR3 spans 12 amino acids. Germline V CDR1 and CDR2: SQVTM, ANQGSEA. V lost 6 bases, J lost 1 base, and 9 bases lay in between. The CDR3 here is CSVMTENTEAFF. The CDR3 DNA reads as TGCAGCGTGATGACCGAGAACACTGAAGCTTTCTTT.

CDR3 sequence (DNA): TGCAGCGTTGAAGGGGTGGCGGGAGGGTACTTC. As protein: CSVEGVAGGYF. The chain is built from TRBV29-1 and TRBJ2-5, with TRBD2 matching over 8 bases. Trimming took 1 base from V and 13 from J; bases not matched to a gene: 5. Germline CDR1 is SQVTM and CDR2 is ANQGSEA. The CDR3 runs to 11 residues.

This chain links TRBV12-3 or TRBV12-4 with TRBJ1-1, with D hard to call. Deletions cut 3 bases from V and 3 bases from J, with 11 bases between. The CDR3 extends over 14 amino acids. Here the CDR3 reads CASSLGSADTEAFF. The CDR3 coding sequence is TGTGCCAGCAGTTTGGGGTCCGCTGACACTGAAGCTTTCTTT.

This rearrangement joins TRBV29-1 to TRBJ2-5; weak D call: TRBD2 (5 bases). This CDR3 contains 14 residues. Per the germline V gene, CDR1 is SQVTM and CDR2 is ANQGSEA. Trimming took off 0 bases at V and 5 bases at J, with 13 bases between the two ends. CDR3 amino acids: CSVEERRLVETQYF. CDR3 bases: TGCAGCGTTGAAGAGCGGAGGCTAGTGGAGACCCAGTACTTC.

The V gene is TRBV23-1, the J gene TRBJ1-4; tentatively, D is TRBD1 (6 bases). TRBV23-1 is assigned to the ORF class and has an uncertain function. This CDR3 contains 13 residues. Trimming took off 4 bases at V and 7 bases at J, with 10 bases between the two ends. The CDR3 reads CASSPRGFEKLFF. CDR3 coding DNA: TGCGCCAGCAGTCCAAGGGGGTTTGAAAAACTGTTTTTT.

The genes are TRBV20-1 and TRBJ2-7; D possibly uses TRBD1 or TRBD2 (5 bases each). Per the germline V gene, CDR1 is DFQATT and CDR2 is SNEGSKA (reference sequence). Trimming cost V 3 bases and J 2 bases, with 26 bases left between them. CDR3 length equals 18 residues. CDR3: CSARDIEAVASRTYEQYF. CDR3 in DNA: TGCAGTGCTAGGGACATTGAAGCAGTCGCTAGCCGGACCTACGAGCAGTACTTC.

This chain uses TRBV29-1 with TRBJ1-1, with TRBD1 matching 8 bases. Germline trimming cut 7 bases from V and 0 bases from J; bases unmatched to any gene: 7. The CDR3 covers 14 residues. Germline CDR1 and CDR2: SQVTM and ANQGSEA. For the CDR3, the DNA is TGCAGCGGGTTACCGGGACAGGTGAACACTGAAGCTTTCTTT. It is translated as CSGLPGQVNTEAFF.

The V call is TRBV29-1, the J call TRBJ2-1; D perhaps matches TRBD2 (5 bases). V was shortened by 1 base and J by 4 bases, with 20 bases between the two germline ends. CDR3 length: 17 residues. The germline CDR1 and CDR2 sequences are SQVTM and ANQGSEA. The CDR3 protein is CSVEGTLAGALYNEQFF. The DNA for the CDR3 is TGCAGCGTTGAAGGTACCCTGGCGGGCGCGCTTTACAATGAGCAGTTCTTC.

The chain links TRBV6-5 to TRBJ2-3; D not certain. Trimming cost V 0 bases and J 10 bases, with 8 bases left between them. CDR1 and CDR2 (germline): MNHEY, SVGAGI. This CDR3 is 12 amino acids long. This CDR3 is CASSYSPPAQYF. The CDR3 DNA follows: TGTGCCAGCAGTTACTCGCCCCCGGCGCAGTATTTT.

The chain links TRBV20-1 to TRBJ2-5; D gene unclear. CDR1 is DFQATT and CDR2 is SNEGSKA in the germline V gene (reference sequence). The CDR3 runs to 11 residues. Trimming removed 3 bases from V and 5 bases from J, with 7 bases in between. CDR3 sequence: CSASSTETQYF. For the CDR3, the DNA is TGCAGTGCTAGTAGCACGGAGACCCAGTACTTC.

In its sample, this clonotype was seen once. The rearrangement links TRBV14 to TRBJ2-5, with D possibly being TRBD2 (5 bases). The CDR3 covers 14 residues. CDR1 and CDR2 from the germline V gene are SGHDN and FVKESK. Trimming cost V 3 bases and J 2 bases, with 10 bases left between them. As DNA, the CDR3 is TGTGCCAGCAGCCATGCTAGCCTACAAGAGACCCAGTACTTC. It encodes CASSHASLQETQYF. The variable domain in full, with the rest retrieved from reference TRBV14 and TRBJ2-5, is EAGVTQFPSHSVIEKGQTVTLRCDPISGHDNLYWYRRVMGKEIKFLLHFVKESKQDESGMPNNRFLAERTGGTYSTLKVQPAELEDSGVYFCASSHASLQETQYFGPGTRLLVL.

The gene calls are TRBV3-1 and TRBJ2-6, with D possibly being TRBD1 (5 bases). CDR3 length equals 19 residues. Per germline, CDR1 LGHDT and CDR2 YNNKEL (reference sequence). V was pared by 3 bases and J by 0 bases, with 18 bases between. The CDR3 sequence: CASSHTHGREISGANVLTF. In DNA, the CDR3 is TGTGCCAGCAGCCACACACACGGCAGGGAAATCTCTGGGGCCAACGTCCTGACTTTC.

This CDR3 reads CASSDGGLQPQHF. In DNA, the CDR3 is TGTGCCAGCAGTGATGGGGGGCTGCAGCCCCAGCATTTT. The V gene is TRBV25-1, the J gene TRBJ1-5, with D possibly matching TRBD1 (6 bases). This CDR3 is built from 13 residues. Trimming left V 3 bases short and J 7 bases short, with 10 bases between. Germline V CDR1 and CDR2: MGHDK, SYGVNS.

This chain connects TRBV7-9 to TRBJ2-2, with 11 nucleotides matching TRBD1. This CDR3 spans 16 amino acids. V trimming: 6 bases; J trimming: 7 bases; junction bases outside the gene matches: 10. CDR1 is SEHNR and CDR2 is FQNEAQ in the germline V gene (reference sequence). The CDR3 nucleotides are TGTGCCAGCAGACCCCCGGACAGGGGGCCGATCGGGGAGCTGTTTTTT. As protein: CASRPPDRGPIGELFF.

CDR3 nucleotide sequence: TGTGCCAGCAGCTTACTTCCTAGCTACGAGCAGTACTTC. It is translated as CASSLLPSYEQYF. The gene calls are TRBV14 and TRBJ2-7; D gene ambiguous. The CDR3 is 13 amino acids. The germline CDR1 and CDR2 sequences are SGHDN and FVKESK. Deletions cut 5 bases from V and 3 bases from J, with 11 bases between.

V is TRBV24-1 and J is TRBJ2-1; weak D call: TRBD2 (5 bases). The V gene lost 6 bases and the J gene lost 4 bases, with 18 bases spanning the gap. The V gene's germline CDR1 is KGHDR and CDR2 SFDVKD. CDR3 length equals 16 residues. The CDR3 spells CATSQSGNQAYNEQFF. DNA for the CDR3: TGTGCCACCAGTCAATCCGGGAACCAAGCATACAATGAGCAGTTCTTC.

The chain has TRBV20-1 and TRBJ1-1; D gene ambiguous. CDR1 is DFQATT, CDR2 SNEGSKA, per germline (reference sequence). This CDR3 comprises 13 residues. With 2 bases removed from V and 1 base from J, the gap between germline ends came to 8 bases. The CDR3 here is CSARKPPNTEAFF. In DNA, the CDR3 is TGCAGTGCTAGAAAACCTCCGAACACTGAAGCTTTCTTT.

CDR3 sequence (DNA): TGTGCCAGTAGTCATCGACAGTCGGACGAGCAGTACTTC. It encodes CASSHRQSDEQYF. J is TRBJ2-7 and V is TRBV19, with TRBD1 as a possible D gene (5 bases). V shed 5 bases and J shed 5 bases, with 13 bases lying between them. CDR1 and CDR2 from the germline V gene are LNHDA and SQIVND (reference sequence). The CDR3 consists of 13 residues.

The gene calls are TRBV29-1 and TRBJ2-3; D is undetermined. V lost 5 bases, J lost 2 bases, and 8 bases lay in between. Germline assignment: CDR1 SQVTM and CDR2 ANQGSEA. This CDR3 region has 12 residues. The CDR3 reads CSVTPTTDTQYF. CDR3 DNA: TGCAGCGTTACACCTACCACAGATACGCAGTATTTT.

The rearrangement uses TRBV20-1 and TRBJ1-2, with D perhaps TRBD1 (5 bases). CDR1 and CDR2 (germline): DFQATT, SNEGSKA (reference sequence). The V end lost 1 base, the J end lost 3 bases, and 9 bases lay between the germline ends. The CDR3 has 13 residues. CDR3 sequence: CSARVLQDYGYTF. The CDR3 coding sequence is TGCAGTGCTAGAGTCCTACAGGACTATGGCTACACCTTC.

V usage is TRBV25-1 and J usage is TRBJ1-1, with D possibly being TRBD1 (6 bases). V was shortened by 4 bases and J by 4 bases, with 13 bases between the two germline ends. The CDR3 consists of 14 residues. Germline loops: CDR1 MGHDK, CDR2 SYGVNS. CDR3 sequence: CASSGRQDVTEAFF. The CDR3, as DNA: TGTGCCAGCAGTGGTAGACAGGATGTCACTGAAGCTTTCTTT. Full variable domain (outside the CDR3, taken from reference TRBV25-1 and TRBJ1-1): EADIYQTPRYLVIGTGKKITLECSQTMGHDKMYWYQQDPGMELHLIHYSYGVNSTEKGDLSSESTVSRIRTEHFPLTLESARPSHTSQYLCASSGRQDVTEAFFGQGTRLTVV.

V gene TRBV2 combines with J gene TRBJ2-1; D unclear. CDR1 SNHLY and CDR2 FYNNEI come from the germline V gene. The CDR3 has 15 residues. V lost 6 bases, J lost 0 bases, and 12 bases lay in between. This CDR3 is CASRETPSSYNEQFF. CDR3 coding DNA: TGTGCCAGCAGAGAGACACCGAGCTCCTACAATGAGCAGTTCTTC.

J is TRBJ2-1 and V is TRBV5-1; D possibly corresponds to TRBD1 (5 bases). Germline V gene lookup returns CDR1 SGHRS and CDR2 YFSETQ. V was clipped by 0 bases and J by 5 bases, with 12 bases between them. CDR3 length: 15 amino acids. The CDR3 DNA is TGCGCCAGCAGCTTGGTGCCAGGGCCGGACAATGAGCAGTTCTTC. Protein product: CASSLVPGPDNEQFF. Full variable domain (rest looked up from reference TRBV5-1 and TRBJ2-1): KAGVTQTPRYLIKTRGQQVTLSCSPISGHRSVSWYQQTPGQGLQFLFEYFSETQRNKGNFPGRFSGRQFSNSRSEMNVSTLELGDSALYLCASSLVPGPDNEQFFGPGTRLTVL.

V is TRBV28 and J is TRBJ1-5; D remains ambiguous. Germline CDR1 is MDHEN and CDR2 is SYDVKM. The CDR3 spans 14 residues. Trimming removed 3 bases from V and 2 bases from J, with 8 bases in between. CDR3 nucleotides: TGTGCCAGCAGTTTTATAAGGGGCAATCAGCCCCAGCATTTT. It translates to CASSFIRGNQPQHF.

This sequence joins TRBV29-1 and TRBJ2-3; tentatively, D is TRBD2 (5 bases). The length of the CDR3 is 14 residues. V was clipped by 7 bases and J by 4 bases, with 18 bases between them. Per germline, CDR1 SQVTM and CDR2 ANQGSEA. CDR3 loop: CSGEGHLESDTQYF. The DNA for the CDR3 is TGCAGCGGTGAGGGTCACCTTGAGTCAGATACGCAGTATTTT.